One and the same sample provided the 2 T cell receptor beta chains below, sequenced in a study of blood T cells in healthy people across ages. For the second PCR, which ran for about 7 to 11 cycles, a sample-barcoded 5' primer and a J-beta primer mix were used. MiXCR, run by TCRdb on the 5' RACE reads, gives a single entry per CDR3 protein. The profile shows 730,000 or so distinct CDR3 sequences, roughly 44% of them singletons. Sequenced: blood. These TCRs come from a woman in her fifties or sixties in good health.

This chain connects TRBV18 to TRBJ2-5; D gene ambiguous. V was cut by 2 bases and J by 11 bases, with 24 bases left in between. Germline V gene data show CDR1 as KGHSH and CDR2 as LQKENI. The CDR3 consists of 16 residues. The CDR3 sequence: CASSPMGQSSYNEQYF. In DNA, the CDR3 is TGTGCCAGCTCACCAATGGGCCAGTCCTCCTACAATGAGCAGTACTTC.

The rearrangement links TRBV20-1 to TRBJ2-1; 9 nucleotides agree with TRBD2. The junction had 4 bases not matched to a gene; V was cut back by 0 bases and J by 4 bases. The CDR3 is 15 residues long. Germline CDR1 and CDR2: DFQATT and SNEGSKA (reference sequence). DNA of the CDR3: TGCAGTGCTAGAGATAGTCTAGCGGGGTACAATGAGCAGTTCTTC. It yields the protein CSARDSLAGYNEQFF.